The 17 T cell receptor beta chains listed next were all sequenced from one sample in a study of blood T cell repertoires in COVID-19. TCRdb keeps only in-frame clones here, not all; method: immunoSEQ multiplex PCR. Of 60,000 to 80,000 clones in the sample, 75% to 85% were seen once. The specimen was peripheral blood. The receptors stem from a man aged 50 to 59 with acute or convalescent COVID-19.

The chain joins TRBV28 to TRBJ1-2, with 7 bases that match TRBD1. J lost 2 bases, V lost 6 bases, and 6 bases had no gene match. The germline V gene encodes CDR1 MDHEN and CDR2 SYDVKM. The CDR3 contains 14 residues. The CDR3 is CASSRGKLNYGYTF. The CDR3 DNA is TGTGCCAGCAGCAGGGGGAAGCTCAACTATGGCTACACCTTC.

The sample holds a few counts of this clone. J is TRBJ2-2 and V is TRBV19, with TRBD2 as a possible D gene (6 bases). The germline V gene has CDR1 LNHDA and CDR2 SQIVND (reference sequence). The length of the CDR3 is 14 residues. Trimming stripped 6 bases from V and 7 bases from J, with 15 bases between. In nucleotides, the CDR3 is TGTGCCAGTAGATTGGCGGGAAGAGTCGGGGAGCTGTTTTTT. As protein: CASRLAGRVGELFF. The variable domain in full, with the rest retrieved from reference TRBV19 and TRBJ2-2, is DGGITQSPKYLFRKEGQNVTLSCEQNLNHDAMYWYRQDPGQGLRLIYYSQIVNDFQKGDIAEGYSVSREKKESFPLTVTSAQKNPTAFYLCASRLAGRVGELFFGEGSRLTVL.

The rearrangement uses TRBV9 and TRBJ2-3; unclear D gene. The V and J ends lost 0 bases and 1 base respectively, with 9 bases between them. This CDR3 has 15 amino acids. The germline CDR1 and CDR2 sequences are SGDLS and YYNGEE. Written as DNA, the CDR3 is TGTGCCAGCAGCGTAGCTTCGGCGGGCACAGATACGCAGTATTTT. Translated: CASSVASAGTDTQYF.

This chain connects TRBV27 to TRBJ2-7; 7 bases match TRBD1. Germline V lookup: CDR1 MNHEY, CDR2 SMNVEV (reference sequence). The CDR3 is made up of 14 amino acids. V lost 5 bases to trimming and J lost 3 bases; unmatched junction nucleotides: 7. CDR3 sequence (DNA): TGTGCCAGCAGTCCAGGACAGGACTTCTACGAGCAGTACTTC. This codes for CASSPGQDFYEQYF.

This clone was observed a handful of times. The genes are TRBV7-3 and TRBJ2-1; 7 bases are shared with TRBD2. Losses at the gene ends were 5 bases for V and 8 bases for J; bases not matched to a gene: 6. From germline, CDR1 is SGHTA and CDR2 FQGTGA. This CDR3 region has 13 residues. CDR3 bases: TGTGCCAGCAGCGGCGGGGGTCCCCATGAGCAGTTCTTC. Its protein is CASSGGGPHEQFF.

The rearrangement links TRBV9 to TRBJ2-5, with D perhaps matching TRBD1 (6 bases). CDR1 SGDLS and CDR2 YYNGEE come from the germline V gene. The CDR3 sequence is 18 residues long. Trimming took 9 bases from V and 3 from J, leaving 30 bases between them. The CDR3, as DNA: TGTGCCATACCAGGAGGTGGGGTTTGGGTAGGGGGTAAAGAGACCCAGTACTTC. Encoded protein: CAIPGGGVWVGGKETQYF.

The chain employs TRBV28 and TRBJ2-5; 12 bases align to TRBD2. This CDR3 comprises 16 residues. The germline V gene has CDR1 MDHEN and CDR2 SYDVKM. The trim removed 5 bases at V and 5 bases at J, leaving 9 bases unmatched. The CDR3 coding sequence is TGTGCCAGCAGTAGGGTTCTAGCGGGGGGGCAGGAGACCCAGTACTTC. Amino acid sequence: CASSRVLAGGQETQYF.

The chain is built from TRBV2 and TRBJ2-3; 12 bases map to TRBD2. The CDR3 loop spans 14 amino acids. CDR1 and CDR2 from the germline V gene are SNHLY and FYNNEI. The V gene end was trimmed by 8 bases and the J gene end by 2 bases; junction bases not matched to a gene: 2. CDR3 in amino acids: CASRLAGVTDTQYF. In nucleotides, the CDR3 is TGTGCCAGCCGACTAGCGGGGGTCACAGATACGCAGTATTTT.

This chain links TRBV5-4 with TRBJ2-3; TRBD2 agrees at 9 bases. CDR3 size: 15 residues. V gave up 5 bases and J gave up 2 bases; unmatched junction bases: 6. Germline loops: CDR1 SGHNT, CDR2 YYREEE (reference sequence). CDR3 nucleotides: TGTGCCAGCAGTCCCGGACTAGCGTCCACAGATACGCAGTATTTT. Protein sequence: CASSPGLASTDTQYF.

For this clone: At one end, the junction sequence differs from germline, possibly due to a read error. The J gene is TRBJ2-2, the V gene TRBV7-7, with 8 positions matching TRBD2. Per the germline V gene, CDR1 is SSHAT and CDR2 is FNYEAQ (reference sequence). This CDR3 contains 17 residues. CDR3 DNA sequence: TGTGCTAGCAGCTCACCCGGGTCAAGCGGGGGAACCGGGGAGCTGTTTTTT. This encodes CASSSPGSSGGTGELFF.

In the case of this clone: This CDR3 is also generated by other DNA sequences in the sample. This sequence joins TRBV30 and TRBJ1-6; maybe TRBD1 (6 bases). There are 15 residues in the CDR3. The V gene's germline CDR1 is GTSNPN and CDR2 SVGIG (reference sequence). V dropped 0 bases and J dropped 4 bases, with 10 bases sitting between them. CDR3 nucleotide sequence: TGTGCCTGGAGTGTGCCGGGACAATATAATTCACCCCTCCACTTT. Protein sequence: CAWSVPGQYNSPLHF.

The gene calls are TRBV12-3 or TRBV12-4 and TRBJ1-1, with a possible D match to TRBD1 (5 bases). The CDR3 runs to 11 residues. The V and J ends lost 1 base and 11 bases respectively, with 8 bases between them. CDR3 loop: CASSLGQGAFF. The CDR3, as DNA: TGTGCCAGCAGTTTAGGCCAGGGTGCTTTCTTT.

This rearrangement joins TRBV9 to TRBJ1-2; 9 nucleotides align to TRBD1. This CDR3 contains 14 residues. J was trimmed by 2 bases and V by 4 bases; bases with no gene match: 3. Germline assignment: CDR1 SGDLS and CDR2 YYNGEE. Written as DNA, the CDR3 is TGTGCCAGCAGCCCTGGACAGGGGAACTATGGCTACACCTTC. Protein: CASSPGQGNYGYTF.

This clone was detected only once. V is TRBV5-1 and J is TRBJ2-7; TRBD1 matches at 10 bases. This CDR3 contains 13 residues. Germline CDR1 SGHRS, CDR2 YFSETQ. Unmatched junction bases numbered 4, after V lost 4 bases and J lost 6 bases. The CDR3 is CASSLGQGVEQYF. CDR3 in DNA: TGCGCCAGCAGCCTAGGACAGGGGGTCGAGCAGTACTTC.

V gene TRBV7-9 combines with J gene TRBJ2-1; perhaps TRBD2 as D (5 bases). The CDR3 is 17 residues long. Germline V gene lookup returns CDR1 SEHNR and CDR2 FQNEAQ (reference sequence). V shed 2 bases and J shed 0 bases, with 14 bases lying between them. CDR3 nucleotides: TGTGCCAGCAGCTTACGATTTGGGGAGAGCTCCTACAATGAGCAGTTCTTC. It yields the protein CASSLRFGESSYNEQFF.

The rearrangement uses TRBV11-2 and TRBJ2-4; TRBD1 aligns across 8 bases. The trim removed 2 bases at V and 6 bases at J, leaving 6 bases unmatched. This CDR3 contains 15 residues. Per the germline V gene, CDR1 is SGHAT and CDR2 is FQNNGV. The CDR3 loop is CASSLLSGGGNIQYF. The DNA of the CDR3 is TGTGCCAGCAGCTTACTTTCAGGGGGCGGAAACATTCAGTACTTC.

This clone occurred once. The chain uses TRBV10-1 and TRBJ2-3; 12 bases fit TRBD2. The length of the CDR3 is 16 residues. Germline V CDR1 and CDR2: WNHNN, SYGVQD (reference sequence). The J segment lost 3 bases and the V segment lost 2 bases, leaving 3 bases of the junction unmatched. CDR3 amino acids: CASSEGLAGWTDTQYF. CDR3 bases: TGCGCCAGCAGTGAGGGACTAGCGGGGTGGACAGATACGCAGTATTTT.